Listed below are T cell receptor beta chains from one sample, sequenced in a study of naive and memory T cell subsets. A single record per CDR3 protein comes from TCRdb applying MiXCR to the UMI-ligation and nested PCR reads. The repertoire includes about 140,000 distinct CDR3 sequences, 15% to 25% of them detected once, and about 0.63% sits in the top ten. Source material: naive CD8+ T cells from blood. The source is a human donor in good health. CDR3s include the opening cysteine and the closing phenylalanine or tryptophan. D genes are given only for firm matches. Clone size is stated in some rows and not others, as once, few, many or a class when expanded.

cdr3_nt cdr3_aa v_call clone_size j_call d_call
TGTGCCAGCAGTAGCCCGTGGGAGCGGGAAGAGACCCAGTACTTC CASSSPWEREETQYF TRBV12-3/TRBV12-4 - TRBJ2-5 -
TGTGCCAGCAGCCAAAAAGCCGGGACAGGGGATAATTCACCCCTCCACTTT CASSQKAGTGDNSPLHF TRBV7-2 few TRBJ1-6 TRBD1
TGTGCCAGCAGCTGGACCGGGACAGGTTCCTCACCCCTCCACTTT CASSWTGTGSSPLHF TRBV5-6 few TRBJ1-6 TRBD1
TGTGCCACCAGCAGCCATCTGAACACCGGGGAGCTGTTTTTT CATSSHLNTGELFF TRBV15 - TRBJ2-2 -
TGTGCCAGCAGCGGAGAACCAGGGTACAATGAGCAGTTCTTC CASSGEPGYNEQFF TRBV7-9 few TRBJ2-1 -
TGTGCCAGCAGTTTTTCGGCAGTTGACGAGCAGTACTTC CASSFSAVDEQYF TRBV12-3/TRBV12-4 few TRBJ2-7 -
TGTGCCAGCAGTGAAAGTAGCGGGCTATACAATGAGCAGTTCTTC CASSESSGLYNEQFF TRBV6-1 - TRBJ2-1 TRBD2
TGTGCCAGCAGTCCGCCGGCAGATGGCTACACCTTC CASSPPADGYTF TRBV28 - TRBJ1-2 -
TGTGCCAGCAGCTTGTCCCTAACTAGCGGGACAGAGACCCAGTACTTC CASSLSLTSGTETQYF TRBV5-6 - TRBJ2-5 TRBD2
TGTGCCAGCAGTCCTGCCGGGACAGGCTACTACGAGCAGTACTTC CASSPAGTGYYEQYF TRBV27 few TRBJ2-7 TRBD1
TGTGCCACCCTCGGGGGGGGTGAAGCTTTCTTT CATLGGGEAFF TRBV6-1 few TRBJ1-1 -
TGCGCCAGCAGCTTGAGGCTAGCGGGAGCAGGTGGCACAGATACGCAGTATTTT CASSLRLAGAGGTDTQYF TRBV5-1 - TRBJ2-3 TRBD2
TGTGCCAGCAGCTTACGCCCTGAGCAGTTCTTC CASSLRPEQFF TRBV7-9 - TRBJ2-1 -
TGCAGCGTAAACGGCGGGACAGGGTTTTACGAGCAGTACTTC CSVNGGTGFYEQYF TRBV29-1 - TRBJ2-7 TRBD1
TGTGCCAGCAGCGCGATGGGCGACCCCTACAATGAGCAGTTCTTC CASSAMGDPYNEQFF TRBV9 few TRBJ2-1 -
TGTGCCAGCAGCTTCTCTGACTACCCTAGCTCCTACAATGAGCAGTTCTTC CASSFSDYPSSYNEQFF TRBV5-6 - TRBJ2-1 -
TGTGCCAGCAGCTTGACAGGGGGAATAGAGACCCAGTACTTC CASSLTGGIETQYF TRBV7-8 - TRBJ2-5 TRBD1
TGTGCCAGCAGCTTAAGGGGACTAGTTTCTGAGCAGTTCTTC CASSLRGLVSEQFF TRBV11-3 - TRBJ2-1 TRBD2
TGTGCCAGCCTCATCAGGGGGGGCGATGGCTACACCTTC CASLIRGGDGYTF TRBV28 - TRBJ1-2 TRBD1
TGTGCCAGCAGCTCACGCACAGGGGATGGTGACTACGAGCAGTACTTC CASSSRTGDGDYEQYF TRBV7-9 - TRBJ2-7 TRBD1
TGTGCCAGCAGCAAGACGGGGGACAGGGTGGCGGGGACCTACGAGCAGTACTTC CASSKTGDRVAGTYEQYF TRBV5-6 few TRBJ2-7 TRBD1
TGTGCCAGCAGTTTAGCTGCCGGGGAGCTGTTTTTT CASSLAAGELFF TRBV27 few TRBJ2-2 -
TGTGCCAGCTCACCTCAGGACGGACGAGAAGCTTTCTTT CASSPQDGREAFF TRBV18 - TRBJ1-1 -
TGTGCCAGCTTCCTGGCAGATACGCAGTATTTT CASFLADTQYF TRBV27 few TRBJ2-3 -
TGTGCCACCAGCCGTATGACCGGGACAGCGGAGACCCAGTACTTC CATSRMTGTAETQYF TRBV15 - TRBJ2-5 TRBD1